This T cell receptor (beta chain) was recovered during a study of vaccination and CD4 T cells after COVID-19. The treatment: roughly 11-day PBMC culture with coronavirus spike peptide pools or control peptides (ViraFEST assay). In the case of this clonotype: Its specificity is unknown.

CDR1 MNHNS and CDR2 SASEGT come from the germline V gene. Between the trimmed V and J ends, which lost 7 bases and 5 bases, there was a span of 15 bases. The length of the CDR3 is 13 residues. With the Oncomine TCR Beta short-read assay, DNA from cultured CD4+ T cells was sequenced. Each CDR3 protein gets one entry after TCRdb re-called the PCR reads with MiXCR. The data show about 14,000 distinct CDR3 sequences, around 61% seen once. Sequencing was performed on CD4+ T cells from blood, cultured in vitro. This receptor was obtained from a human donor who had recovered from COVID-19. The J gene is TRBJ2-7, the V gene TRBV6-1; a weak D match, TRBD2 (7 bases). In nucleotides, the CDR3 is TGTGCCAGCACATCGCGGGGGCGCCACGAGCAGTACTTC. This codes for CASTSRGRHEQYF.